This T cell receptor beta chain was recovered during a study of post-analysis software for immune sequencing data. As for the study in general: In terms of disease course, relapsing-remitting, secondary progressive and progressive-relapsing multiple sclerosis were included.

This clonotype was recorded a few times. The antigen remains unidentified. Whole-study findings and limits: About 5 TRBV segments (TRBV5-6, TRBV5-1 and TRBV20-1 among them) occurred more frequently in patients than in controls.

The V segment lost 3 bases and the J segment 1 base; nucleotides outside the gene matches: 6. CDR1 is SGHRS, CDR2 YFSETQ, per germline. CDR3 length: 16 residues. Each TCR beta cDNA library carried unique molecular identifiers. A population of about 1 to 11 million T cells gave rise to approximately 530,000 cDNA molecules. TCRdb analysed the PCR reads with MiXCR anew, one entry per CDR3 protein. The data contain a few hundred thousand distinct CDR3 sequences, roughly 45% of them singletons. This chain links TRBV5-1 with TRBJ2-3, with 9 bases identical to TRBD2. Specimen: blood. The TCR originated in a girl aged 10-17 years with multiple sclerosis. The CDR3 is CASSSFSGGGTDTQYF. The CDR3, as DNA: TGCGCCAGCAGCTCCTTTAGCGGGGGAGGCACAGATACGCAGTATTTT.